A single sample gave rise to the 5 T cell receptor beta chains below, sequenced in a study of post-analysis software for immune sequencing data. TCR beta libraries were prepared from cDNA with unique molecular identifiers. MiXCR, run by TCRdb on the PCR reads, gives a single entry per CDR3 protein. This sample yields under 900,000 distinct CDR3 sequences, of which roughly 50% are seen a single time; approximately 4.3% belongs to the top ten. Overall study results and limits: In patients, about 5 TRBV segments were more frequent than in controls, with TRBV5-6, TRBV5-1 and TRBV20-1 among them.

No antigen has been identified for these receptors. Specimen: blood. These receptors came from a girl between 10 and 17 years old with multiple sclerosis.

This clonotype is a singleton in its sample. One junction end disagrees with the germline gene, perhaps due to a read error. The chain links TRBV18 to TRBJ2-1, with 13 bases aligning to TRBD2. This CDR3 contains 17 residues. Germline V gene data show CDR1 as KGHSH and CDR2 as LQKENI. CDR3 residues: CVSSPPGLAGPYNEQFF. The CDR3 coding sequence is TGTGTCAGCTCACCACCGGGACTAGCGGGACCCTACAATGAGCAGTTCTTC.

The table lists this clonotype with many counts. The chain employs TRBV29-1 and TRBJ2-7; perhaps TRBD1 as D (5 bases). CDR1 and CDR2 from the germline V gene are SQVTM and ANQGSEA. The ends were cut back, 2 bases at V and 4 bases at J, with 6 bases in the middle. The CDR3 totals 11 residues. CDR3 in amino acids: CSVESGYEQYF. CDR3 coding DNA: TGCAGCGTTGAATCAGGGTACGAGCAGTACTTC.

The V and J genes are TRBV7-6 and TRBJ1-4; D remains ambiguous. The CDR3 runs 16 residues. Trimming left V 5 bases short and J 2 bases short, with 15 bases between. The germline V gene has CDR1 SGHVS and CDR2 FNYEAQ. CDR3 loop: CASSPGGGTTNEKLFF. Here the CDR3 DNA reads TGTGCCAGCAGCCCGGGAGGTGGTACTACTAATGAAAAACTGTTTTTT.

This chain connects TRBV28 to TRBJ2-7, with D uncertain. The CDR3 is made up of 11 amino acids. V lost 2 bases to trimming and J lost 10 bases, with 9 bases between them. Germline-derived CDR1 and CDR2 are MDHEN and SYDVKM. DNA of the CDR3: TGTGCCAGCAGTTTAACGGCGAAACAGTACTTC. Translated, it gives CASSLTAKQYF.

The CDR3 protein is CASSSGGAREETQYF. The CDR3 DNA is TGTGCCAGCAGCTCCGGCGGGGCAAGGGAAGAGACCCAGTACTTC. The chain employs TRBV7-9 and TRBJ2-5; D perhaps matches TRBD2 (6 bases). The CDR3 sequence is 15 residues long. Germline values: CDR1 SEHNR, CDR2 FQNEAQ (reference sequence). V was trimmed by 4 bases and J by 3 bases, leaving 15 bases between them.